This T cell receptor (beta chain) was recovered during a study of T cell changes during pregnancy in multiple sclerosis. Sequencing was performed with immunoSEQ multiplex PCR; in TCRdb, only in-frame clones are kept and a portion is missing. Of some 97,000 clones in the sample, 92% were seen once. The germline V gene has CDR1 LGHNA and CDR2 YSLEER. The CDR3 totals 14 residues. Trimming removed 5 bases from V and 5 bases from J; junction bases left unmatched: 5. This clonotype was obtained from a female donor with multiple sclerosis, enrolled in a pregnancy study. The specimen comprised peripheral blood, sampled after pregnancy. V is TRBV4-3 and J is TRBJ2-5, with 10 bases aligning to TRBD1. The CDR3 is CASSRQGAGETQYF. DNA of the CDR3: TGCGCCAGCAGCAGACAGGGGGCGGGGGAGACCCAGTACTTC.